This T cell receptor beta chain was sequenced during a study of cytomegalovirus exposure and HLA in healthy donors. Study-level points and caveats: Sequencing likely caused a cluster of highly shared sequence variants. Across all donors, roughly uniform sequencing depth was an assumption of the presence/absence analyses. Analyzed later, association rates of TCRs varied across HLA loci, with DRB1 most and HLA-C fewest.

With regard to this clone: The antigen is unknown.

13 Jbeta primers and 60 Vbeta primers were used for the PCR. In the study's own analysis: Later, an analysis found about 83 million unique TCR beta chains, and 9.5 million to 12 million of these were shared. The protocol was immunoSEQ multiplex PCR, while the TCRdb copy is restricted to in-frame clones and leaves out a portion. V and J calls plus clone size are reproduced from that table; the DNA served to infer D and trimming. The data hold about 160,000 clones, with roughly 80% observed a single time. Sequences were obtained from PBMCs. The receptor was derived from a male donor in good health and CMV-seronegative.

CDR3 bases: TGTGCCAGCAGCTCCCCCAGGGGGCTCCCCTCCTACGAGCAGTACTTC. Residues: CASSSPRGLPSYEQYF. This rearrangement joins TRBV5-4 to TRBJ2-7; 8 nucleotides align to TRBD1. This CDR3 contains 16 residues. Germline trimming cut 3 bases from V and 0 bases from J; bases unmatched to any gene: 8. Germline-derived CDR1 and CDR2 are SGHNT and YYREEE (reference sequence).